Below, 2 T cell receptor beta chains from the same sample are listed, as sequenced in a study of OX40 agonist ivuxolimab in advanced cancers. The protocol used for the library was the immunoSEQ multiplex PCR assay. Not all clones reach the TCRdb copy of this immuneACCESS table, which keeps in-frame sequences only. Checked studies attribute under half of the gap to unresolved V genes and leave the rest unexplained. Recorded for this sample are 100,000 or so clones; under 95% of them occurred a single time. The ten largest clones add up to 3.4% of the sample. The material sequenced was CD4+ or CD8+ T cells sorted from blood, taken in a trial of the OX40 agonist ivuxolimab. The receptors come from an adult with an advanced solid tumor such as melanoma, head and neck, liver or kidney cancer.

The chain has TRBV10-1 and TRBJ1-4; 9 bases fit TRBD1. CDR3 length: 13 amino acids. The V gene's germline CDR1 is WNHNN and CDR2 SYGVQD (reference sequence). V was clipped by 9 bases and J by 8 bases; unmatched bases: 7. Here the CDR3 reads CARVDRGKEKLFF. In DNA, the CDR3 is TGCGCCAGAGTAGACAGGGGGAAGGAAAAACTGTTTTTT.

Worth noting for this clone: This CDR3 is also generated by other DNA sequences in the sample. The chain recombines TRBV12-5 with TRBJ2-7; no clear D. The CDR3 covers 12 residues. Germline CDR1 and CDR2: LGHNT and FRNRAP. V lost 2 bases and J 0 bases, leaving 2 bases between the germline ends. The DNA of the CDR3 is TGTGCTAGTGGTTTGAGCTCCTACGAGCAGTACTTC. Its translation is CASGLSSYEQYF.